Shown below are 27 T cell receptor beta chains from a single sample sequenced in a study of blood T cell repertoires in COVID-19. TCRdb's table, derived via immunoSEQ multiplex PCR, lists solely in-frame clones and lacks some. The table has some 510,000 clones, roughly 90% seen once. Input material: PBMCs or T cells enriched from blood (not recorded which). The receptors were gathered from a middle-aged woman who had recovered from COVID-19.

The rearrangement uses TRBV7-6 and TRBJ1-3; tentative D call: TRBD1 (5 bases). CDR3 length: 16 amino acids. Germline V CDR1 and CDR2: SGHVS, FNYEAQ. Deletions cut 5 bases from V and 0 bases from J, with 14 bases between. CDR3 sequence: CASSAQQASSGNTIYF. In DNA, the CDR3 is TGTGCCAGCAGCGCCCAACAGGCTTCCTCTGGAAACACCATATATTTT.

CDR3 loop: CAISGGSGRNYEQFF. Here the CDR3 DNA reads TGTGCCATCAGTGGTGGTAGCGGGAGGAACTATGAGCAGTTCTTC. This chain joins TRBV10-3 and TRBJ2-1, with 10 bases fitting TRBD2. Per the germline V gene, CDR1 is ENHRY and CDR2 is SYGVKD. The CDR3 runs 15 residues. V lost 4 bases to trimming and J lost 8 bases; unmatched junction nucleotides: 8.

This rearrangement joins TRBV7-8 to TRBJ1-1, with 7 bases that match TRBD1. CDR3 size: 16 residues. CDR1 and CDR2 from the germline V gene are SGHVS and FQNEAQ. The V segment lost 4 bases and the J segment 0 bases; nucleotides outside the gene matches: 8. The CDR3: CASSSGGQHMNTEAFF. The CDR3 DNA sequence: TGTGCCAGCAGCTCTGGGGGACAGCACATGAACACTGAAGCTTTCTTT.

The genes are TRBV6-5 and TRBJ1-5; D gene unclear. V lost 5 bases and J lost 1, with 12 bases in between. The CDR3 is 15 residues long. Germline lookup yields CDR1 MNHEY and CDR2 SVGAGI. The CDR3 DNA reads TGTGCCAGCAGTCCGAGACACCTCAGCAATCAGCCCCAGCATTTT. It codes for CASSPRHLSNQPQHF.

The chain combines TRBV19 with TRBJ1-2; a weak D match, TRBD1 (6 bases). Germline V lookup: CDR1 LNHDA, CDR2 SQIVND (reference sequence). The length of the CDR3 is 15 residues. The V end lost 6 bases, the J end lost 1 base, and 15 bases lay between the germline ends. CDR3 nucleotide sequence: TGTGCCAGTAGACCCCCGGACAGATTTAACTATGGCTACACCTTC. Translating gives CASRPPDRFNYGYTF.

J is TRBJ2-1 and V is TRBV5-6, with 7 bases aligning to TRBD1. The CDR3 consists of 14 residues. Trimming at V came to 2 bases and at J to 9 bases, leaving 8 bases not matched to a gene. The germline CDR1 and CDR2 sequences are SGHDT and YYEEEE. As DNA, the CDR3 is TGTGCCAGCAGCTTTACAGGGGACGTCGGTGAGCAGTTCTTC. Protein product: CASSFTGDVGEQFF.

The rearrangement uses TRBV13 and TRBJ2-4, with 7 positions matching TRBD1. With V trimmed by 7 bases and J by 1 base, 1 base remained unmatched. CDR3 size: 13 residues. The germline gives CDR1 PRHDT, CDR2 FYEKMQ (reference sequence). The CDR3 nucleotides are TGTGCCAGCACCAGGGGGGCCAAAAACATTCAGTACTTC. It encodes CASTRGAKNIQYF.

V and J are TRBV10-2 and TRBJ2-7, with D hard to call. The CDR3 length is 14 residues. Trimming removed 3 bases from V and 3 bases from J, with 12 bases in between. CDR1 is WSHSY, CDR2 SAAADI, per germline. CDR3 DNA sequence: TGCGCCAGCAGTGAACGGCGGAGCGACTACGAGCAGTACTTC. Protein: CASSERRSDYEQYF.

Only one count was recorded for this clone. The CDR3 loop reads CASRPAGALDPGNTEAFF. CDR3 in DNA: TGCGCCAGCCGTCCGGCAGGGGCCCTCGATCCCGGGAACACTGAAGCTTTCTTT. The chain employs TRBV23-1 and TRBJ1-1, with D possibly matching TRBD1 (6 bases). TRBV23-1 is an ORF; its function is uncertain. The CDR3 loop spans 18 amino acids. V was trimmed by 8 bases and J by 1 base, leaving 26 bases between them.

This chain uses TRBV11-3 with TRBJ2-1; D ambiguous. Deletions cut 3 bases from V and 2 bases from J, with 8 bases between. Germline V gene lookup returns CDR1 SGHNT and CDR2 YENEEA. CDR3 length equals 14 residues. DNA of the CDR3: TGTGCCAGCAGCTTCTCTAGAGCCTACAATGAGCAGTTCTTC. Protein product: CASSFSRAYNEQFF.

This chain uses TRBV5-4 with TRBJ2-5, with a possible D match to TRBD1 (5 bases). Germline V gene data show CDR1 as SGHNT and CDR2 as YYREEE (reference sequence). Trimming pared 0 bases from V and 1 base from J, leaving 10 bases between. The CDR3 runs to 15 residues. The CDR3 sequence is CASSLGQGVQETQYF. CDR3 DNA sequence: TGTGCCAGCAGCTTGGGGCAGGGCGTCCAAGAGACCCAGTACTTC.

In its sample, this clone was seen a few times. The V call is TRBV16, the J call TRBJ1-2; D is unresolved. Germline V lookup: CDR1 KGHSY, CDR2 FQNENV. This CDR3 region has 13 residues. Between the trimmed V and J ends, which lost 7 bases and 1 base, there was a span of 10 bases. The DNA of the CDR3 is TGTGCCAGCACCCCACGGGGTAACTATGGCTACACCTTC. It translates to CASTPRGNYGYTF.

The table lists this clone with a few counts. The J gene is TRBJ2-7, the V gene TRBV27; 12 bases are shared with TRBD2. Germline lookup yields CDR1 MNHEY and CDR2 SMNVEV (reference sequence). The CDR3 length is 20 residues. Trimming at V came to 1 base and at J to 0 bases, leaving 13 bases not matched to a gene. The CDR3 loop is CASSLLPPTTSGRPSYEQYF. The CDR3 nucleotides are TGTGCCAGCAGTTTATTACCCCCGACTACTAGCGGGAGGCCCTCCTACGAGCAGTACTTC.

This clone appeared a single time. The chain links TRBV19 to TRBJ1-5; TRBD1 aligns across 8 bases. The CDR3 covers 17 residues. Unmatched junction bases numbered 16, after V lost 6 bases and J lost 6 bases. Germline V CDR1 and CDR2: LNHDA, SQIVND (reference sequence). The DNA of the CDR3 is TGTGCCAGTAGCCCTAGGGTAGGGCAGGGGGCCGGTCAGCCCCAGCATTTT. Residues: CASSPRVGQGAGQPQHF.

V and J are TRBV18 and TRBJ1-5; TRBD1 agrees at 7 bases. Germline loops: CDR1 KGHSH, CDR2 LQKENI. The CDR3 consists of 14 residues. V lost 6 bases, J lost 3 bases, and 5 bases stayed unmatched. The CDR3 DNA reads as TGTGCCAGCTCGCAGGGGGTAGACAATCAGCCCCAGCATTTT. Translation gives CASSQGVDNQPQHF.

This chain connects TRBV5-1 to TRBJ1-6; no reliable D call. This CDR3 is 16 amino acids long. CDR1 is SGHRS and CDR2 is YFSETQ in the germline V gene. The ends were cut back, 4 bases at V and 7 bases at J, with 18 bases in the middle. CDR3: CASSPRTAGWNSPLHF. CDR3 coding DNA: TGCGCCAGCAGCCCCCGAACGGCGGGGTGGAATTCACCCCTCCACTTT.

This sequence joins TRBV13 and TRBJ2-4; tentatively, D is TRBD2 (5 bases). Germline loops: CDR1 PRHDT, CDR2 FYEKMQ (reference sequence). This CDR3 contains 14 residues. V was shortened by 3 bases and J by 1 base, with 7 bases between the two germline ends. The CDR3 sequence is CASSFREAKNIQYF. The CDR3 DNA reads TGTGCCAGCAGCTTTAGGGAGGCCAAAAACATTCAGTACTTC.

The CDR3 sequence: CASSLPAGGAYNEQFF. CDR3 nucleotide sequence: TGTGCCAGCAGCTTACCAGCGGGAGGAGCCTACAATGAGCAGTTCTTC. The gene calls are TRBV7-2 and TRBJ2-1; 9 nucleotides align to TRBD2. The CDR3 is made up of 16 amino acids. With V trimmed by 2 bases and J by 2 bases, 4 bases remained unmatched. Germline CDR1 reads SGHTA; CDR2 reads FQGNSA.

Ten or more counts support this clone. CDR3 amino acids: CATIGALAAENTGELFF. The CDR3 DNA follows: TGTGCCACCATAGGGGCCCTAGCGGCAGAGAACACCGGGGAGCTGTTTTTT. The chain recombines TRBV11-3 with TRBJ2-2, with 7 bases matching TRBD2. J gave up 1 base and V 10 bases, and 15 bases lay outside the gene matches. Germline CDR1 SGHNT, CDR2 YENEEA. CDR3 length: 17 amino acids.

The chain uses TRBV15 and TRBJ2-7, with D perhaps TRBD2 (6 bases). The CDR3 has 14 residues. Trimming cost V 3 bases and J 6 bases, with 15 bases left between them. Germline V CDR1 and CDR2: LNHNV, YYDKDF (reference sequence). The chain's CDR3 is CATSRSAGGVEQYF. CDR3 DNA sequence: TGTGCCACCAGCAGGTCAGCTGGAGGGGTCGAGCAGTACTTC.

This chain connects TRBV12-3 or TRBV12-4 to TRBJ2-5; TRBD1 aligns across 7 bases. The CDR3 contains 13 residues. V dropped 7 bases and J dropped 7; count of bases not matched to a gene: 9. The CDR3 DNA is TGTGCCAGCACCATAGGGGACAGAGGGACCCAGTACTTC. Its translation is CASTIGDRGTQYF.

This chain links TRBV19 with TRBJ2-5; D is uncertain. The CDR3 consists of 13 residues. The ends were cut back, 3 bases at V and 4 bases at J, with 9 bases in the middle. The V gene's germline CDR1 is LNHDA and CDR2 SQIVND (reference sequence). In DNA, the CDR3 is TGTGCCAGTAGTATCAGTTCCGTAGAGACCCAGTACTTC. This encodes CASSISSVETQYF.

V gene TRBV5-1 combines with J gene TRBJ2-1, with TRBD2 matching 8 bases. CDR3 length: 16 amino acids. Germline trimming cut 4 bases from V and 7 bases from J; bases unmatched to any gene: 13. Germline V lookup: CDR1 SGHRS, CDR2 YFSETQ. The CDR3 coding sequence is TGCGCCAGCAGCCCCCGGGGGGCGGGAGGCGTGAATGAGCAGTTCTTC. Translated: CASSPRGAGGVNEQFF.

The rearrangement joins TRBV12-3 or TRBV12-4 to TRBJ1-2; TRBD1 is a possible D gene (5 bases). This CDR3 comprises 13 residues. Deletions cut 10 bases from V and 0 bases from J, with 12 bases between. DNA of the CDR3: TGTGCCACCCAGGGCAGTTCTAACTATGGCTACACCTTC. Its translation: CATQGSSNYGYTF.

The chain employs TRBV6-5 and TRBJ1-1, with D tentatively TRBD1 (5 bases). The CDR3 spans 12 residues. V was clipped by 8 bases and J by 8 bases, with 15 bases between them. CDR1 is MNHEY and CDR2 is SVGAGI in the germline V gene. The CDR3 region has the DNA TGTGCCAGCTTTAGGGGCCTTCAGGAAGCTTTCTTT. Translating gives CASFRGLQEAFF.

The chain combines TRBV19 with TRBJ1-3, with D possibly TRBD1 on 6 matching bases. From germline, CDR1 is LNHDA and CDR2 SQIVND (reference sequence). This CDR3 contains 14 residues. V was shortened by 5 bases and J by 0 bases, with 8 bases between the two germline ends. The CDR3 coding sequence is TGTGCCAGTAGTTGGGACAACTCTGGAAACACCATATATTTT. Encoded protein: CASSWDNSGNTIYF.

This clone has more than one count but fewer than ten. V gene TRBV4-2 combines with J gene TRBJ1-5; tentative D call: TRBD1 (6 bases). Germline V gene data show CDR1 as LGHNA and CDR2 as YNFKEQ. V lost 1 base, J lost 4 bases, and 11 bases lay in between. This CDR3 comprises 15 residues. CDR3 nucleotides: TGTGCCAGCAGCCAAGCCCATGGACAGAATCAGCCCCAGCATTTT. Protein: CASSQAHGQNQPQHF.